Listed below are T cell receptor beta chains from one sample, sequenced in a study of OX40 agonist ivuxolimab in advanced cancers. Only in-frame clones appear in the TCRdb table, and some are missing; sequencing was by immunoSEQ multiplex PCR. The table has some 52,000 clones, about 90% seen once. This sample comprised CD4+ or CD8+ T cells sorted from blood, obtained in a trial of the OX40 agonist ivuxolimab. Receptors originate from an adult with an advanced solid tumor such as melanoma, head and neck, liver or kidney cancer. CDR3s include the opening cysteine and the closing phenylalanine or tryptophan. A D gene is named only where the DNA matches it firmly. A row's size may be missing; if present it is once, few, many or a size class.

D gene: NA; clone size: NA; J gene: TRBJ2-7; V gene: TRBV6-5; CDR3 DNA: TGTGCCAGCAGTTACGCCCAGGGGGGCGACTACGAGCAGTACTTC; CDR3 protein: CASSYAQGGDYEQYF
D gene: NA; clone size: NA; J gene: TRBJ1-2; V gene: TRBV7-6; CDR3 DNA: TGTGCCAGCAGCTTAGCAGCGGAGGTCGGCTATGGCTACACCTTC; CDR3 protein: CASSLAAEVGYGYTF
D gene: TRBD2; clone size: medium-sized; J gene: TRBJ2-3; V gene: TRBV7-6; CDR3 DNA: TGTGCCAGCAGCCCCCTAGCGGGGAGCACAGATACGCAGTATTTT; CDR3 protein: CASSPLAGSTDTQYF
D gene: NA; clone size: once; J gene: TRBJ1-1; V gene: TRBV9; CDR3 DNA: TGTGCCAGCAGCCCTCACCGATCCATGAACACTGAAGCTTTCTTT; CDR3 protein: CASSPHRSMNTEAFF
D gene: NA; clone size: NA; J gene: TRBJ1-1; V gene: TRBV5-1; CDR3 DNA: TGCGCCAGCAGCTGGGGGTCACAGGGAGAAGGTGAAGCTTTCTTT; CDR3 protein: CASSWGSQGEGEAFF
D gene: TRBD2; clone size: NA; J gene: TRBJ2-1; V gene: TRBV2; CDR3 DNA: TGTGCCAGCGACCAGCGGGGGAATGAGCAGTTCTTC; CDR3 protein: CASDQRGNEQFF
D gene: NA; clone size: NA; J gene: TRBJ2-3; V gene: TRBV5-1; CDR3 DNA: TGCGCCAGCAGCCGCCCGCCCGAGGACAGCAACACAGATACGCAGTATTTT; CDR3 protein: CASSRPPEDSNTDTQYF
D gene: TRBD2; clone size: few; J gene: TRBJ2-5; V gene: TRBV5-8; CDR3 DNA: TGTGCCAGCAGCCGCTGGACTAGCGGGGACCAAGAGACCCAGTACTTC; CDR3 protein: CASSRWTSGDQETQYF
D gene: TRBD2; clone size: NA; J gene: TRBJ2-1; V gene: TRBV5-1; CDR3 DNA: TGCGCCAGCAGCTTGGACGTAGCGGGGGGGCAGAATGAGCAGTTCTTC; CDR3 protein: CASSLDVAGGQNEQFF
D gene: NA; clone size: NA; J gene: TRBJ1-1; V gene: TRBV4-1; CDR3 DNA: TGCGCCAGCAGCCAAGCTACGGACAGCCCATTGAACACTGAAGCTTTCTTT; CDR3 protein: CASSQATDSPLNTEAFF